The 7 T cell receptor beta chains given below trace back to one sample, sequenced in a study of cytomegalovirus exposure and HLA in healthy donors. In the PCR, 60 Vbeta and 13 Jbeta primers were used. The protocol was immunoSEQ multiplex PCR, while the TCRdb copy is restricted to in-frame clones and leaves out a portion. The data show about 240,000 clones, approximately 85% seen once. What was sequenced was PBMCs. The receptor source for this set is a girl aged 2-15 years in good health and CMV-seronegative.

The V call is TRBV11-2, the J call TRBJ1-2, with 7 bases matching TRBD1. V lost 4 bases and J lost 9; bases outside the gene matches: 14. Germline V lookup: CDR1 SGHAT, CDR2 FQNNGV. The CDR3 is made up of 15 amino acids. CDR3 sequence: CASSSTSGRGWSYTF. The CDR3 nucleotides are TGTGCCAGCAGCTCTACCTCGGGCAGGGGGTGGAGCTACACCTTC.

V usage is TRBV11-2 and J usage is TRBJ2-3; 7 bases align to TRBD2. CDR3 size: 15 residues. Germline trimming cut 1 base from V and 3 bases from J; bases unmatched to any gene: 4. Germline V gene sequence: CDR1 SGHAT, CDR2 FQNNGV. The CDR3, as DNA: TGTGCCAGCAGCTTAGGGGACTATCGGACAGATACGCAGTATTTT. Encoded protein: CASSLGDYRTDTQYF. Filled out from reference TRBV11-2 and TRBJ2-3, the complete variable domain reads EAGVAQSPRYKIIEKRQSVAFWCNPISGHATLYWYQQILGQGPKLLIQFQNNGVVDDSQLPKDRFSAERLKGVDSTLKIQPAKLEDSAVYLCASSLGDYRTDTQYFGPGTRLTVL.

Comments on this clone: Within the sample, other DNA sequences also encode this same CDR3. This sequence joins TRBV6-5 and TRBJ1-1, with TRBD1 identical over 7 bases. Germline V CDR1 and CDR2: MNHEY, SVGAGI. CDR3 length: 11 residues. J gave up 5 bases and V 6 bases, and 0 bases lay outside the gene matches. The CDR3 sequence is CASRTGTEAFF. In nucleotides, the CDR3 is TGTGCCAGCAGGACAGGGACTGAAGCTTTCTTT.

This chain joins TRBV7-9 and TRBJ2-3; TRBD1 might be the D (6 bases). Trimming removed 1 base at V and 2 bases at J, with 13 bases between. Germline CDR1 is SEHNR and CDR2 is FQNEAQ (reference sequence). CDR3 length equals 16 residues. CDR3 sequence reads: CASSLGGQRLTDTQYF. In nucleotides, the CDR3 is TGTGCCAGCAGCTTAGGAGGACAGAGACTCACAGATACGCAGTATTTT.

The rearrangement links TRBV7-9 to TRBJ2-5; D is unresolved. The ends were cut back, 2 bases at V and 3 bases at J, with 4 bases in the middle. From germline, CDR1 is SEHNR and CDR2 FQNEAQ (reference sequence). CDR3 size: 12 residues. CDR3 region: CASSLREETQYF. As DNA, the CDR3 is TGTGCCAGCAGCTTACGAGAAGAGACCCAGTACTTC.

This chain uses TRBV5-4 with TRBJ1-2; TRBD1 matches 9 bases. This CDR3 contains 16 residues. The trim removed 0 bases at V and 4 bases at J, leaving 7 bases unmatched. Germline-derived CDR1 and CDR2 are SGHNT and YYREEE (reference sequence). CDR3 residues: CASSLGGTTGGYGYTF. The CDR3 bases are TGTGCCAGCAGCTTGGGAGGGACGACAGGGGGCTATGGCTACACCTTC. The complete variable domain, with remaining parts taken from reference TRBV5-4 and TRBJ1-2, reads ETGVTQSPTHLIKTRGQQVTLRCSSQSGHNTVSWYQQALGQGPQFIFQYYREEENGRGNFPPRFSGLQFPNYSSELNVNALELDDSALYLCASSLGGTTGGYGYTFGSGTRLTVV.

The chain employs TRBV25-1 and TRBJ1-2; D not resolved. CDR3 length: 12 amino acids. CDR1 is MGHDK, CDR2 SYGVNS, per germline. V was cut by 7 bases and J by 3 bases, with 9 bases left in between. The CDR3 spells CASTQSDYGYTF. The CDR3 nucleotides read TGTGCCAGCACTCAGTCCGACTATGGCTACACCTTC.